One sample yielded the 7 T cell receptor beta chains listed below, sequenced in a study of post-analysis software for immune sequencing data. Study-level findings and limits: Patients carried roughly 5 TRBV segments more frequently than controls did, and TRBV5-6, TRBV5-1 and TRBV20-1 were among them.

Antigen specificity for these receptors is unknown. Researchers reported that TCR beta cDNA libraries carried unique molecular identifiers. From the PCR reads, TCRdb called clonotypes with MiXCR, one entry per CDR3 protein. The top ten clones hold roughly 3.5% of a sample with under 200,000 distinct CDR3 sequences, approximately 28% of them seen once. Material: blood. Receptors were obtained from a girl aged 2-17 years with multiple sclerosis.

This clonotype has just a few counts. This chain joins TRBV28 and TRBJ1-5; D remains ambiguous. V was shortened by 5 bases and J by 7 bases, with 15 bases between the two germline ends. Germline V CDR1 and CDR2: MDHEN, SYDVKM. CDR3 length: 14 amino acids. As DNA, the CDR3 is TGTGCCAGCAGTCCAAACCGGGGTTCACAGCCCCAGCATTTT. Amino acids: CASSPNRGSQPQHF.

V usage is TRBV12-3 or TRBV12-4 and J usage is TRBJ2-5; 8 nucleotides line up with TRBD2. The J segment lost 5 bases and the V segment lost 3 bases, leaving 8 bases of the junction unmatched. The CDR3 is made up of 15 amino acids. The DNA for the CDR3 is TGTGCCAGCAGTTTCCGGGGGGGGGACATGGAGACCCAGTACTTC. Protein sequence: CASSFRGGDMETQYF.

V gene TRBV13 combines with J gene TRBJ2-5; 9 nucleotides line up with TRBD1. Germline lookup yields CDR1 PRHDT and CDR2 FYEKMQ (reference sequence). V shed 2 bases and J 11 bases; nucleotides not matched to a gene: 12. This CDR3 region has 15 residues. The DNA for the CDR3 is TGTGCCAGCAGCTTACAGGGACAGGGAAACAATGAGCAGTACTTC. Residues: CASSLQGQGNNEQYF.

The J gene is TRBJ1-2, the V gene TRBV2, with no clear D. The ends were cut back, 4 bases at V and 4 bases at J, with 7 bases in the middle. This CDR3 is built from 12 residues. Germline CDR1 is SNHLY and CDR2 is FYNNEI. Here the CDR3 reads CASSAGGYGYTF. The CDR3 nucleotides read TGTGCCAGCAGTGCGGGCGGCTATGGCTACACCTTC.

This clonotype has just a few counts. J is TRBJ1-1 and V is TRBV5-1; TRBD1 matches 9 bases. The CDR3 consists of 15 residues. Germline trimming cut 4 bases from V and 1 base from J; bases unmatched to any gene: 5. The germline V gene encodes CDR1 SGHRS and CDR2 YFSETQ. The CDR3 region is CASSTSTGGNTEAFF. CDR3 DNA: TGCGCCAGCAGCACCTCGACAGGGGGGAACACTGAAGCTTTCTTT. The full variable domain, completed using reference TRBV5-1 and TRBJ1-1, is KAGVTQTPRYLIKTRGQQVTLSCSPISGHRSVSWYQQTPGQGLQFLFEYFSETQRNKGNFPGRFSGRQFSNSRSEMNVSTLELGDSALYLCASSTSTGGNTEAFFGQGTRLTVV.

This rearrangement joins TRBV20-1 to TRBJ2-2; 8 bases are shared with TRBD2. The V gene's germline CDR1 is DFQATT and CDR2 SNEGSKA (reference sequence). This CDR3 comprises 15 residues. The V gene end was trimmed by 5 bases and the J gene end by 5 bases; junction bases not matched to a gene: 10. The CDR3 spells CSASRSGSITGELFF. DNA of the CDR3: TGCAGTGCTTCTCGCAGCGGGAGTATAACCGGGGAGCTGTTTTTT.

The chain is built from TRBV20-1 and TRBJ2-3; 8 nucleotides align to TRBD2. V was clipped by 1 base and J by 2 bases; unmatched bases: 11. Germline CDR1 reads DFQATT; CDR2 reads SNEGSKA (reference sequence). CDR3 length equals 17 residues. The CDR3 sequence is CSARGLGAGGPTDTQYF. For the CDR3, the DNA is TGCAGTGCTAGAGGTCTGGGGGCGGGGGGCCCCACAGATACGCAGTATTTT.